The present TCR beta chain was sequenced within a study of cytomegalovirus exposure and HLA in healthy donors. Comment on this clone: The antigen remains undetermined.

The PCR made use of 60 Vbeta and 13 Jbeta primers. TCRdb's table, derived via immunoSEQ multiplex PCR, lists solely in-frame clones and lacks some. Counted here are 150,000 to 200,000 clones, about four fifths occurring once; the ten biggest clones make up approximately 7%. V trimming: 2 bases; J trimming: 8 bases; junction bases outside the gene matches: 6. Germline V gene lookup returns CDR1 LNHDA and CDR2 SQIVND (reference sequence). The CDR3 covers 15 residues. Study findings and constraints: TCR beta sequences reportedly predicted the HLA-A and HLA-B alleles of most subjects accurately. In a later analysis, a genetic analysis reported fewer productive-TCR N-insertions in an Asian-associated ancestry cluster than the cohort average. One variant, a missense change in DCLRE1C, was linked in a later analysis to TCR beta V- and J-gene trimming.

This TCR was sampled from a male donor in good health and CMV-seropositive. The V and J genes are TRBV19 and TRBJ1-4; 9 nucleotides align to TRBD1. The sequenced sample was PBMCs. CDR3: CASSIRRTGEEKLFF. The CDR3 bases are TGTGCCAGTAGTATACGACGGACAGGGGAGGAAAAACTGTTTTTT.